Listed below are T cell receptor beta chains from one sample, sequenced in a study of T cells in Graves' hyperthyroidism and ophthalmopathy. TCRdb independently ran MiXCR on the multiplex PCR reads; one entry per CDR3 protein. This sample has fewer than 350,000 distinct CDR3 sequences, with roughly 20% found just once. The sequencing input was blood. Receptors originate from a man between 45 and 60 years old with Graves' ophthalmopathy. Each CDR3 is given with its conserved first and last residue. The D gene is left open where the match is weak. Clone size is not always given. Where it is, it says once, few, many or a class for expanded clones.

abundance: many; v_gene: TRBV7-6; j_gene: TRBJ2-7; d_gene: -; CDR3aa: CASSLGGQDYEQYF; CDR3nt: TGTGCCAGCAGCTTAGGGGGACAAGACTACGAGCAGTACTTC
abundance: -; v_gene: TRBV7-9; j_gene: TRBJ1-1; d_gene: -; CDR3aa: CASSLVSGSRLEAFF; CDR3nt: TGTGCCAGCAGCTTAGTCTCCGGGAGCCGACTTGAAGCTTTCTTT
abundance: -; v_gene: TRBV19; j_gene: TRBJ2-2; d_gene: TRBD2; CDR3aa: CASSIAGLAGANTGELFF; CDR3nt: TGTGCCAGTAGTATAGCGGGACTAGCGGGAGCGAACACCGGGGAGCTGTTTTTT
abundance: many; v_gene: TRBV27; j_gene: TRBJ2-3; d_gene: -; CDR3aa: CASSVDGRTDTQYF; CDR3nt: TGTGCCAGCAGCGTGGACGGCCGGACCGATACGCAGTATTTT
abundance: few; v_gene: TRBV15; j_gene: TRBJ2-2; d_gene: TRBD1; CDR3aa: CATSRQGAAGELFF; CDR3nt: TGTGCCACCAGCAGACAGGGGGCGGCCGGGGAGCTGTTTTTT
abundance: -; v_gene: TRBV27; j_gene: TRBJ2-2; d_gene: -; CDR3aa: CASALAGGELFF; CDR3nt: TGTGCCAGCGCACTGGCAGGCGGGGAGCTGTTTTTT
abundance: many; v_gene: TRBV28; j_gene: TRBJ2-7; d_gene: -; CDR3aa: CASSTSQGSYEQYF; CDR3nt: TGTGCCAGCAGTACTTCACAGGGCTCCTACGAGCAGTACTTC
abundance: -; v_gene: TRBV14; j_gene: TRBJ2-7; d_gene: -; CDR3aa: CASSQVQGGSSEQYF; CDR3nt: TGTGCCAGCAGCCAAGTCCAGGGGGGGAGTTCCGAGCAGTACTTC
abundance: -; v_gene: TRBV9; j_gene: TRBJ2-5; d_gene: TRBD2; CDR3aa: CASSDSPGLQETQYF; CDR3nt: TGTGCCAGCAGCGACTCACCGGGACTACAAGAGACCCAGTACTTC
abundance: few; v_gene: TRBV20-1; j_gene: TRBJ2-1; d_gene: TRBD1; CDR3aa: CSSQQQGGSYNEQFF; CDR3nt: TGCAGTTCCCAACAACAGGGGGGCTCTTACAATGAGCAGTTCTTC
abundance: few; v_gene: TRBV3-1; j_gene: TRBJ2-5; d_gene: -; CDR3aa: CASSPSGNSQETQYF; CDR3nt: TGTGCCAGCAGCCCTTCGGGAAACTCCCAAGAGACCCAGTACTTC
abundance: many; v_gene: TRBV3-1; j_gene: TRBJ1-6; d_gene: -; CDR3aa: CASSQSREHSPLHF; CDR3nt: TGTGCCAGCAGCCAATCCAGGGAACATTCACCCCTCCACTTT
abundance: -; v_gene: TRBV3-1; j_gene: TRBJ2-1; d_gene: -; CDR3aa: CASSQDLVGDEQFF; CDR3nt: TGTGCCAGCAGCCAAGATCTGGTGGGAGATGAGCAGTTCTTC
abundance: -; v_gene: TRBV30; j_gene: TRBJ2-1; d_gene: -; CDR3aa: CAWIRGGYNNEQFF; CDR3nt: TGTGCCTGGATCAGAGGGGGGTATAACAATGAGCAGTTCTTC
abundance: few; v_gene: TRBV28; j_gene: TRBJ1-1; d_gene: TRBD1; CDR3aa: CASIAYRGRKLEAFF; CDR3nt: TGTGCCAGCATCGCCTACAGGGGGCGTAAGTTGGAAGCTTTCTTT
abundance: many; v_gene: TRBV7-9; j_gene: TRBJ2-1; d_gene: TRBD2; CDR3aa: CASSSPSLAATYNEQFF; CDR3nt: TGTGCCAGCAGCTCCCCATCCCTAGCGGCGACCTACAATGAGCAGTTCTTC
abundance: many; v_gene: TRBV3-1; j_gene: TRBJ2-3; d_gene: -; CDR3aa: CASSQEGPQADTQYF; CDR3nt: TGTGCCAGCAGCCAAGAGGGGCCCCAGGCGGATACGCAGTATTTT
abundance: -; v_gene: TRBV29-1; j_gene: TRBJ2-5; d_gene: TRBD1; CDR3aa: CSVDRGEETQYF; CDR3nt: TGCAGCGTCGACAGGGGGGAAGAGACCCAGTACTTC
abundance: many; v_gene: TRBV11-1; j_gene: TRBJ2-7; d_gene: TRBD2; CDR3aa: CASSLMGTSGSEQYF; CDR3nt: TGTGCCAGCAGCTTAATGGGGACTAGCGGCAGCGAGCAGTACTTC
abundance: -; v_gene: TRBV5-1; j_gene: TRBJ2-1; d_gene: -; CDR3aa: CASSLGGAPPYNEQFF; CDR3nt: TGCGCCAGCAGCCTGGGTGGGGCCCCTCCCTACAATGAGCAGTTCTTC
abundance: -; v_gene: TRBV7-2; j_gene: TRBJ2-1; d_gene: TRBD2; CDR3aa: CASSLGWLAGNNEQFF; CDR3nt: TGTGCCAGCAGCTTAGGGTGGCTAGCGGGGAACAATGAGCAGTTCTTC